This T cell receptor (beta chain) came from a study of cytomegalovirus exposure and HLA in healthy donors. As concerns this clone: Its target is not known.

60 Vbeta and 13 Jbeta primers were used in PCR. Assay used: immunoSEQ multiplex PCR; TCRdb lists only in-frame clones, some missing. The sample has about 80,000 clones, around 60% seen once. J gave up 4 bases and V 6 bases, and 4 bases lay outside the gene matches. Germline loops: CDR1 MNHNS, CDR2 SASEGT. CDR3 length: 15 residues. Points from the study as a whole: Analysis performed later found about 18,000 TCR beta sequences associated with HLA alleles at 0.05 false discovery rate.

Sequenced sample: PBMCs. This chain joins TRBV6-1 and TRBJ2-2; the match to TRBD2 covers 11 bases. This receptor was obtained from a male donor in good health and CMV-seropositive. The CDR3 nucleotides read TGTGCCAGCAGAATAGCGGGGGGGAGCACCGGGGAGCTGTTTTTT. Translating it yields CASRIAGGSTGELFF.